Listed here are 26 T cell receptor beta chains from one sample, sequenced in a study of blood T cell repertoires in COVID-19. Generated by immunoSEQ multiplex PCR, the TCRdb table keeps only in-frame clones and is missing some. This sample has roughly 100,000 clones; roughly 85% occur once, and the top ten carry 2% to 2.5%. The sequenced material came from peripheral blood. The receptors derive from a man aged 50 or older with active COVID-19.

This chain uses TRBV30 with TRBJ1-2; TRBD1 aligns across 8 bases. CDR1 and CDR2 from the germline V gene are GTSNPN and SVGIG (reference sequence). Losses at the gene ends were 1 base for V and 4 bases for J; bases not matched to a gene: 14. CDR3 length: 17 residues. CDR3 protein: CAWSEYTGTGVGYGYTF. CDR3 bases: TGTGCCTGGAGTGAATACACCGGGACAGGCGTAGGCTATGGCTACACCTTC.

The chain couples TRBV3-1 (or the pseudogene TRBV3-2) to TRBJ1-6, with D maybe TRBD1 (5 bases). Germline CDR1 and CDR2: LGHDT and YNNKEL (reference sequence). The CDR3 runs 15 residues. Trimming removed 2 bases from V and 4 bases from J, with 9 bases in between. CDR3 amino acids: CASSQSGGYNSPLHF. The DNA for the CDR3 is TGTGCCAGCAGCCAATCTGGGGGGTATAATTCACCCCTCCACTTT.

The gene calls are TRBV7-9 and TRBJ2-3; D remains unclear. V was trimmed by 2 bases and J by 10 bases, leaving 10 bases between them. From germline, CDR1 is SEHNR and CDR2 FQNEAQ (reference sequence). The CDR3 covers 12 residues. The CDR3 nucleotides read TGTGCCAGCAGCTTACTGGAGCAGTCGCAGTATTTT. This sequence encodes CASSLLEQSQYF.

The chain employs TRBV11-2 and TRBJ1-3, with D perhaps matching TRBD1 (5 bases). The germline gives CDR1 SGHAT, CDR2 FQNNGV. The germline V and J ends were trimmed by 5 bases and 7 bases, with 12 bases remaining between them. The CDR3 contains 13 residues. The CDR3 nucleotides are TGTGCCAGCAGCCTAAAGAAGGGGAACACCATATATTTT. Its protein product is CASSLKKGNTIYF.

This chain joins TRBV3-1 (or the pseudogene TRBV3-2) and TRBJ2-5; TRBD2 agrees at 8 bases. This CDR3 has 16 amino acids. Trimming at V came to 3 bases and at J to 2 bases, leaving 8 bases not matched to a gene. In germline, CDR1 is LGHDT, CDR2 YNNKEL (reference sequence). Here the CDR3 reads CASSQPNLAGQETQYF. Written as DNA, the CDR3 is TGTGCCAGCAGCCAGCCAAATCTAGCGGGTCAAGAGACCCAGTACTTC.

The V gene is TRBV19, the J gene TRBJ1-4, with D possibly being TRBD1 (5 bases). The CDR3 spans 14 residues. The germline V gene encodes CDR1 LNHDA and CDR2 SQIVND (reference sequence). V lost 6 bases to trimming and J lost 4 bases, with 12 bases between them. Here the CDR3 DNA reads TGTGCCAGTAGGACCCTCGGGGGTAATGAAAAACTGTTTTTT. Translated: CASRTLGGNEKLFF.

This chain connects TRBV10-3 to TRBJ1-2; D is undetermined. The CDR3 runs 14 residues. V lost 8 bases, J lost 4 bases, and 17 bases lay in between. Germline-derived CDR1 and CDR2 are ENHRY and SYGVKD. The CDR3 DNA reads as TGTGCCATCTGCGAGGCTTCCGAGGGCTATGGCTACACCTTC. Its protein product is CAICEASEGYGYTF.

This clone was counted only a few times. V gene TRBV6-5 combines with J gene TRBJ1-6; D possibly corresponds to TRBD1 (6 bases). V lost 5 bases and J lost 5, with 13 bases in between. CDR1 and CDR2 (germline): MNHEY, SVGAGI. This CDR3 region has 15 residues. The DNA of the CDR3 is TGTGCCAGCAGTCATGGACAGTATCATAATTCACCCCTCCACTTT. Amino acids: CASSHGQYHNSPLHF.

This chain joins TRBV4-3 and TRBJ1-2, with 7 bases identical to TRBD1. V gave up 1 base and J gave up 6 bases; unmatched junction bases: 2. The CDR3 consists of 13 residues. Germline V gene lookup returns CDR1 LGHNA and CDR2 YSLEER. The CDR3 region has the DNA TGCGCCAGCAGCCAAGCTACAGGGGATGGCTACACCTTC. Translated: CASSQATGDGYTF.

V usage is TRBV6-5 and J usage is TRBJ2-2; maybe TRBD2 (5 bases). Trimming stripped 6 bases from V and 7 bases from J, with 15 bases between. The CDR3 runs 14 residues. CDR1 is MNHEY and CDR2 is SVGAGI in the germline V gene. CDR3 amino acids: CASSRVIDYGELFF. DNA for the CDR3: TGTGCCAGCAGCCGGGTCATCGACTACGGGGAGCTGTTTTTT.

The CDR3 bases are TGTGCCACGAGGACAAGGAGCTCCTACGAGCAGTACTTC. Translated, it gives CATRTRSSYEQYF. J is TRBJ2-7 and V is TRBV15; D is possibly TRBD1 (5 bases). The CDR3 consists of 13 residues. Germline assignment: CDR1 LNHNV and CDR2 YYDKDF (reference sequence). Deletions cut 9 bases from V and 0 bases from J, with 12 bases between.

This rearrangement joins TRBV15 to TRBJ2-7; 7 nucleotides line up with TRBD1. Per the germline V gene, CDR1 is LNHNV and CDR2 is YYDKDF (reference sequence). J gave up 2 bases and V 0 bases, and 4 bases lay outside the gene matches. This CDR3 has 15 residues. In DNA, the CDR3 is TGTGCCACCAGCAGAGATCAGGGACAGACCTACGAGCAGTACTTC. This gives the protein CATSRDQGQTYEQYF. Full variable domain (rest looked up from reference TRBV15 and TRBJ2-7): DAMVIQNPRYQVTQFGKPVTLSCSQTLNHNVMYWYQQKSSQAPKLLFHYYDKDFNNEADTPDNFQSRRPNTSFCFLDIRSPGLGDTAMYLCATSRDQGQTYEQYFGPGTRLTVT.

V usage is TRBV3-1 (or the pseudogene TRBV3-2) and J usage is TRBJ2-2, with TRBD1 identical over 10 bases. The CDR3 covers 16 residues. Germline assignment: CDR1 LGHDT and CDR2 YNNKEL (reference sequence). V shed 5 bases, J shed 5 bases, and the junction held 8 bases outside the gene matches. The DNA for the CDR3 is TGTGCCAGCAGCGCGAACCGGGACAGGGGTACCGGGGAGCTGTTTTTT. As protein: CASSANRDRGTGELFF.

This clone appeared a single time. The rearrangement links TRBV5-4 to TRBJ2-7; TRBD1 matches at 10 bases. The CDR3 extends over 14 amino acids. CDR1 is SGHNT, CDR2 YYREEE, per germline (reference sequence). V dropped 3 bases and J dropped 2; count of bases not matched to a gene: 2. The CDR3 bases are TGTGCCAGCAGCTGGGACAGGGGACCCTACGAGCAGTACTTC. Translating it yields CASSWDRGPYEQYF. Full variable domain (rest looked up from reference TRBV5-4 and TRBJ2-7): ETGVTQSPTHLIKTRGQQVTLRCSSQSGHNTVSWYQQALGQGPQFIFQYYREEENGRGNFPPRFSGLQFPNYSSELNVNALELDDSALYLCASSWDRGPYEQYFGPGTRLTVT.

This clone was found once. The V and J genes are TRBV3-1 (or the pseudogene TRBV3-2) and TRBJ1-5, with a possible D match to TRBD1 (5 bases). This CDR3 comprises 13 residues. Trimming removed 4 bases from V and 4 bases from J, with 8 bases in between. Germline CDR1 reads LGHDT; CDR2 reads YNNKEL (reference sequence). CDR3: CASSPQDNQPQHF. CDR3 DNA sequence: TGTGCCAGCAGCCCACAGGATAATCAGCCCCAGCATTTT.

DNA for the CDR3: TGTGCCAGCAGTTTAAGTCCCACAAGTTATAATTCACCCCTCCACTTT. It specifies CASSLSPTSYNSPLHF. The V and J genes are TRBV27 and TRBJ1-6; D uncertain. The CDR3 spans 16 residues. V was cut by 2 bases and J by 4 bases, with 12 bases left in between. CDR1 MNHEY and CDR2 SMNVEV come from the germline V gene (reference sequence).

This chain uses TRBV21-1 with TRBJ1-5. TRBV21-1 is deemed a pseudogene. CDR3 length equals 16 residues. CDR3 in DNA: TGTGCCAGCAGCGAGAGGGGACTGGGTAGTAATCAGCCCCAGCATTTT. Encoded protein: CASSERGLGSNQPQHF.

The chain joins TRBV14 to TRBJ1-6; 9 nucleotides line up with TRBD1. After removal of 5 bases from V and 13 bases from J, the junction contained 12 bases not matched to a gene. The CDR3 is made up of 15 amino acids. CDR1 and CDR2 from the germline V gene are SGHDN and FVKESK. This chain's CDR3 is CASSSWRDRVSPLHF. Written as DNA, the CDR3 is TGTGCCAGCAGCTCCTGGCGGGACAGGGTCTCTCCCCTCCACTTT.

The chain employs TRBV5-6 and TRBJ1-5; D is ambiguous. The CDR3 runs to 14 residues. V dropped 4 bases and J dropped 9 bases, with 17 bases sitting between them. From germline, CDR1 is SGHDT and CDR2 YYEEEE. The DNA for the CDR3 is TGTGCCAGCAGCCTCGGCGGGTCGGGTACGCCCCAGCATTTT. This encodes CASSLGGSGTPQHF.

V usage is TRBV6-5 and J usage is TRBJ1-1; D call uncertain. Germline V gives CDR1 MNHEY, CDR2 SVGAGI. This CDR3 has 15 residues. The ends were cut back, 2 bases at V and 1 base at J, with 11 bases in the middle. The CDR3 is CASSYRIVSNTEAFF. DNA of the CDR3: TGTGCCAGCAGTTACCGTATAGTCTCGAACACTGAAGCTTTCTTT.

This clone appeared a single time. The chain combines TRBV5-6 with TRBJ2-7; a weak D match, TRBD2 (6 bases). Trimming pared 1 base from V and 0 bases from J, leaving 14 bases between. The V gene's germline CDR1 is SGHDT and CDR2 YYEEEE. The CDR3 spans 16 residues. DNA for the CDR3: TGTGCCAGCAGCTTGAGGGGACTTATGAGCTCCTACGAGCAGTACTTC. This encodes CASSLRGLMSSYEQYF.

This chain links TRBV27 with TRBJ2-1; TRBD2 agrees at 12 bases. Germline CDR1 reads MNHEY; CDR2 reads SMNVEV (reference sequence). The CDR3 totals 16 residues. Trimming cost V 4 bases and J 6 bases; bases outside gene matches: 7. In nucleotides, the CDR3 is TGTGCCAGCAGTTGGGCTAGCGGGGGGGCCGGCAATGAGCAGTTCTTC. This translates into CASSWASGGAGNEQFF.

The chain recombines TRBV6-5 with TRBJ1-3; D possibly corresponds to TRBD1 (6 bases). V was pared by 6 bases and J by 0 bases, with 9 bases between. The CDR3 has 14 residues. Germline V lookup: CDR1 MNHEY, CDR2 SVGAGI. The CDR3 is CASSRTDSGNTIYF. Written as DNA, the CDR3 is TGTGCCAGCAGCCGGACAGACTCTGGAAACACCATATATTTT.

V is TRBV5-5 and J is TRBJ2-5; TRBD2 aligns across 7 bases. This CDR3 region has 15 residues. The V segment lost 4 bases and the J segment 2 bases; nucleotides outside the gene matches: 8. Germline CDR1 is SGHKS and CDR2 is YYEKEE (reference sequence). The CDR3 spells CASSRQAGPQETQYF. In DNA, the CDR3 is TGTGCCAGCAGCAGACAAGCGGGGCCACAAGAGACCCAGTACTTC.

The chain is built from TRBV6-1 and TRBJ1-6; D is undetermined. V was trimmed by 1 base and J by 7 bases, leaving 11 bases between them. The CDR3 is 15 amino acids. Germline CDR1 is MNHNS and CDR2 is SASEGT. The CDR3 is CASSEGAWENSPLHF. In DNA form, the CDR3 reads TGTGCCAGCAGTGAAGGGGCGTGGGAGAATTCACCCCTCCACTTT.

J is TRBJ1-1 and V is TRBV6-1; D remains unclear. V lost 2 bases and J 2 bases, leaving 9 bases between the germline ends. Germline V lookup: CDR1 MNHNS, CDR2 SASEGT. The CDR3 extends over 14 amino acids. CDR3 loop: CASSEITSNTEAFF. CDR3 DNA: TGTGCCAGCAGTGAAATCACATCTAACACTGAAGCTTTCTTT.